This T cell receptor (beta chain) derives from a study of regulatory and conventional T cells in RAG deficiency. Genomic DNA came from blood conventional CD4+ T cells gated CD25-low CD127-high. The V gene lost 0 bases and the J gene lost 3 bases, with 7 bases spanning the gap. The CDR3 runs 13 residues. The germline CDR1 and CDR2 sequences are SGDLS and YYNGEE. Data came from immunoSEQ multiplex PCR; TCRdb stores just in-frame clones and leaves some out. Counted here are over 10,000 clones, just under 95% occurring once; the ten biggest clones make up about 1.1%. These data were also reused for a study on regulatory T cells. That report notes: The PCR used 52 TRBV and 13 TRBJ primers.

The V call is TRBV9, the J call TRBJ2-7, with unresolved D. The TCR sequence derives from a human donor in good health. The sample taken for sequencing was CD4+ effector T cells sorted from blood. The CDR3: CASSVEGNYEQYF. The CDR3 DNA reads TGTGCCAGCAGCGTAGAAGGGAACTACGAGCAGTACTTC.